Below, one T cell receptor beta chain is given with its context. Authors' methods: From reference gene primer amplification, estimates of nucleated cell counts were derived. Sequencing used immunoSEQ multiplex PCR; TCRdb keeps in-frame clones, though not all of them. V and J calls and clone size are given by that table; D and trimming were obtained from the DNA. The data hold 150,000 to 200,000 clones, with more than 75% observed a single time. Germline CDR1 SGHVS, CDR2 FNYEAQ. CDR3 length: 14 amino acids. V lost 3 bases, J lost 1 base, and 0 bases stayed unmatched. This record belongs to a study of blood T cell repertoires in COVID-19. Study-level information: Material from acute and convalescent COVID-19 was sourced from the United States, Italy and Spain. T cells, B-cell-depleted T cells, or PBMCs supplied cDNA or gDNA.

This chain uses TRBV7-6 with TRBJ2-3; TRBD2 matches at 8 bases. The TCR was taken from a human donor in a cohort sampled during active COVID-19. Sequencing was done on a sample of peripheral blood. In DNA, the CDR3 is TGTGCCAGCAGCTTTAGCGGGGGCACAGATACGCAGTATTTT. Encoded protein: CASSFSGGTDTQYF.